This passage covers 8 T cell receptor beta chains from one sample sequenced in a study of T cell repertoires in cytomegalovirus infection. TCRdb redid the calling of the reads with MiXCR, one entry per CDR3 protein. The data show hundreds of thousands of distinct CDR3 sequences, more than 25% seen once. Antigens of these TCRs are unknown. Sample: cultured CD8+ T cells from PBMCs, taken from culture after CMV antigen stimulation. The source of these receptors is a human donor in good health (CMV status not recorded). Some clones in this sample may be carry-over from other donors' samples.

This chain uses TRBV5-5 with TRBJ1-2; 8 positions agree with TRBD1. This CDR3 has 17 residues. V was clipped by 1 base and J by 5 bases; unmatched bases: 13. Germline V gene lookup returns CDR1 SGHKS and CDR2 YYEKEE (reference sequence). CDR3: CASSLSAGGAAFYGYTF. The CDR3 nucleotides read TGTGCCAGCAGCTTGTCTGCAGGGGGCGCAGCTTTTTATGGCTACACCTTC. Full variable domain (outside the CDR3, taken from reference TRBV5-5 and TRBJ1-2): DAGVTQSPTHLIKTRGQQVTLRCSPISGHKSVSWYQQVLGQGPQFIFQYYEKEERGRGNFPDRFSARQFPNYSSELNVNALLLGDSALYLCASSLSAGGAAFYGYTFGSGTRLTVV.

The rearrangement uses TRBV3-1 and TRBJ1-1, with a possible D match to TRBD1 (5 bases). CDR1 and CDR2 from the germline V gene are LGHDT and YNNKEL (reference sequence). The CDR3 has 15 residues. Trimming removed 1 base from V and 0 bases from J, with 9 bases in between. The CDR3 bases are TGTGCCAGCAGCCAAGGGACATATTTGAACACTGAAGCTTTCTTT. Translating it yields CASSQGTYLNTEAFF.

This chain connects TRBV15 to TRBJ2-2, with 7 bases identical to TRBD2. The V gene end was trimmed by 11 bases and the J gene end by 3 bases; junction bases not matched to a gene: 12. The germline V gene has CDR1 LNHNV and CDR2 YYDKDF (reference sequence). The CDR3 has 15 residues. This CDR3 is CAAGIRGVHTGELFF. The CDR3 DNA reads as TGTGCCGCAGGGATACGGGGGGTCCACACCGGGGAGCTGTTTTTT.

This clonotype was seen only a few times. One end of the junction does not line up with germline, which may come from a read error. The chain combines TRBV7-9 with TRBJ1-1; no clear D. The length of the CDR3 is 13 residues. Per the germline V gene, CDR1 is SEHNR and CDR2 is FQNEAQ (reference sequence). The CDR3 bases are TGTGCCAGCAGCTCTCCAATCAACAGTGAAGCTTTCTTT. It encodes CASSSPINSEAFF.

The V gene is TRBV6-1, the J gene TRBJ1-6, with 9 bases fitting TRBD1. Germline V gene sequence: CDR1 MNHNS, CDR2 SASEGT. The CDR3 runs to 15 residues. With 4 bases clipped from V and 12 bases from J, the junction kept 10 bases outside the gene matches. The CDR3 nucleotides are TGTGCCAGCAGTGTAGGACAGGGGTCTTATTTACCCCTCCACTTT. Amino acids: CASSVGQGSYLPLHF.

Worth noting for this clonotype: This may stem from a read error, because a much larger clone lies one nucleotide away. CDR3 nucleotides: TGTGCCAGCAGGAATGGTTATACGCCCGTTGTGAACACTGAAGCTTTCTTT. It is translated as CASRNGYTPVVNTEAFF. The chain recombines TRBV12-3 or TRBV12-4 with TRBJ1-1; D is ambiguous. The V gene lost 6 bases and the J gene lost 0 bases, with 20 bases spanning the gap. The CDR3 totals 17 residues.

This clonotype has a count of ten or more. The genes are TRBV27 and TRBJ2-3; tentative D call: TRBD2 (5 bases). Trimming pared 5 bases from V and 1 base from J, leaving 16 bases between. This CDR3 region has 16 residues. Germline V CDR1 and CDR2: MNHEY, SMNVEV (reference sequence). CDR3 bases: TGTGCCAGCAGTACCAACGGGGTTCGGGGCACAGATACGCAGTATTTT. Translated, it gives CASSTNGVRGTDTQYF.

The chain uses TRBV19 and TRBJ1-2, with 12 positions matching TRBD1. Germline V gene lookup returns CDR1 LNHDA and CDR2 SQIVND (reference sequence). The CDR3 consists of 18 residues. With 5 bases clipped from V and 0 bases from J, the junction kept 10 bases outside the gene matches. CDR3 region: CASSFPRDRGRTNYGYTF. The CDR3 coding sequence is TGTGCCAGTAGTTTCCCCCGGGACAGGGGGCGGACTAACTATGGCTACACCTTC.